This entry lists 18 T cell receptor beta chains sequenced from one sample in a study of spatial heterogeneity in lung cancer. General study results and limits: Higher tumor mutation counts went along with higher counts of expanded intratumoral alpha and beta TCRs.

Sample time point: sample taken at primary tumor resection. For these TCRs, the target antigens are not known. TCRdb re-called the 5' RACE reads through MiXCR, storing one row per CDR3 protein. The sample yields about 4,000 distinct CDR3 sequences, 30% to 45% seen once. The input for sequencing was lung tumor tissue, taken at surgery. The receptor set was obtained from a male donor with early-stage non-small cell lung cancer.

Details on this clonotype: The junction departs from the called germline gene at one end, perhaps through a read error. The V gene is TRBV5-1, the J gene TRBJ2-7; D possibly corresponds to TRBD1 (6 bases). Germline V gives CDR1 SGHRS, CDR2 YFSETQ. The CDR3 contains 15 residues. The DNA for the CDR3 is TGCGCCAGCAGCTTCCAGACAGGATTAACCTACGAGCGGTACTTC. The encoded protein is CASSFQTGLTYERYF. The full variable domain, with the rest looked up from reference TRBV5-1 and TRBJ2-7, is KAGVTQTPRYLIKTRGQQVTLSCSPISGHRSVSWYQQTPGQGLQFLFEYFSETQRNKGNFPGRFSGRQFSNSRSEMNVSTLELGDSALYLCASSFQTGLTYERYFGPGTRLTVT.

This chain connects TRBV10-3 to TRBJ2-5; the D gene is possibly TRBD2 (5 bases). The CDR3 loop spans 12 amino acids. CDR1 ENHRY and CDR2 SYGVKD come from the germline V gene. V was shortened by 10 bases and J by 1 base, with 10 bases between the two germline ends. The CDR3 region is CATASSQETQYF. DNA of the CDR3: TGTGCCACCGCTAGCAGCCAAGAGACCCAGTACTTC.

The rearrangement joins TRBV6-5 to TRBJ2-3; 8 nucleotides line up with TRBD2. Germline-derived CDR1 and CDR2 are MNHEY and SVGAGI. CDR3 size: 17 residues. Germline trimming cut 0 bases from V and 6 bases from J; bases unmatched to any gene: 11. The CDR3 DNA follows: TGTGCCAGCAGTTACTCGATGGTCGGGGGGGCAATGGATACGCAGTATTTT. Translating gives CASSYSMVGGAMDTQYF.

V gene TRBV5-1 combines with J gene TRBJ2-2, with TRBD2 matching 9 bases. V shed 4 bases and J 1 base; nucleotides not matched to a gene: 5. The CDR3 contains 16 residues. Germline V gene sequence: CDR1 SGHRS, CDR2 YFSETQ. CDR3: CASSPVAGENTGELFF. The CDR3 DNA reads TGCGCCAGCAGCCCCGTAGCGGGGGAGAACACCGGGGAGCTGTTTTTT.

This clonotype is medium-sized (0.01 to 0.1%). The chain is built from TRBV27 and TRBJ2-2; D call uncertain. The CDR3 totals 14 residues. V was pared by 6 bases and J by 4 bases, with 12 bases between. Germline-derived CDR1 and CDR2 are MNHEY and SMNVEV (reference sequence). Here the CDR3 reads CASRVIALTGELFF. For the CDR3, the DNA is TGTGCCAGCAGGGTAATAGCCCTCACCGGGGAGCTGTTTTTT.

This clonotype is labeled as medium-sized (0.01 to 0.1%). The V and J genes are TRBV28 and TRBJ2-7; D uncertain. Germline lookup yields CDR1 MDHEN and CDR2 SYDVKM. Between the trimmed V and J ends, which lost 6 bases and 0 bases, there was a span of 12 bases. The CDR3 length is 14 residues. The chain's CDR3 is CASSKGRSSYEQYF. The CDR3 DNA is TGTGCCAGCAGCAAAGGGCGGAGCTCCTACGAGCAGTACTTC.

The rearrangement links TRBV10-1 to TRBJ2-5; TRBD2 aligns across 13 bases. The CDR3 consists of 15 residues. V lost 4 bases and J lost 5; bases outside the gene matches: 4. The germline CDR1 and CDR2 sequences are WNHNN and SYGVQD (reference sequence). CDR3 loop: CASSGTSGSKETQYF. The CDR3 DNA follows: TGCGCCAGCAGTGGGACTAGCGGGAGCAAGGAGACCCAGTACTTC.

The CDR3 protein is CASFLLRDRGQETQYF. The DNA for the CDR3 is TGTGCCAGCTTTCTCCTCCGGGACAGGGGGCAAGAGACCCAGTACTTC. This chain links TRBV2 with TRBJ2-5; TRBD1 aligns across 11 bases. The germline CDR1 and CDR2 sequences are SNHLY and FYNNEI. The CDR3 consists of 16 residues. The V gene end was trimmed by 8 bases and the J gene end by 2 bases; junction bases not matched to a gene: 10.

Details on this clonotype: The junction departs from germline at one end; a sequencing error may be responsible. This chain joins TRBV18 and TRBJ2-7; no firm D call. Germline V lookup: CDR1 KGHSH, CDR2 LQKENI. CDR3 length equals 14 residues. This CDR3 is CASSPPASSHEQYF. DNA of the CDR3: TGTGCCAGCTCACCACCCGCCTCCTCCCACGAGCAGTACTTC.

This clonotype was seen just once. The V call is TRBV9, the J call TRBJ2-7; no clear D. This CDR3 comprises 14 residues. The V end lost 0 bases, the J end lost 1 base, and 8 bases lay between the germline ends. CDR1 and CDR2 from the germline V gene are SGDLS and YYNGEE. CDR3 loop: CASSVALRSYEQYF. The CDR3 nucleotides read TGTGCCAGCAGCGTAGCTTTGCGGTCCTACGAGCAGTACTTC.

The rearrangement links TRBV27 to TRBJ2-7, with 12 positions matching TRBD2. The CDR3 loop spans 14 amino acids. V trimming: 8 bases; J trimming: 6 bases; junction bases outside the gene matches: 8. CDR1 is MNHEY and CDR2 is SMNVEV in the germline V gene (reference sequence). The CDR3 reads CASRGLAGYSEQYF. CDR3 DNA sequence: TGTGCCAGCCGAGGACTAGCGGGGTATTCCGAGCAGTACTTC.

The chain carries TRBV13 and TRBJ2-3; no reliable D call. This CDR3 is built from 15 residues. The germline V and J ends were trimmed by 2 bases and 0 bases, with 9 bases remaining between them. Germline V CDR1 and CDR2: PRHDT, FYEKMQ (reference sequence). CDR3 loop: CASSLQQTSTDTQYF. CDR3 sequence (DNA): TGTGCCAGCAGCTTACAACAGACGAGCACAGATACGCAGTATTTT. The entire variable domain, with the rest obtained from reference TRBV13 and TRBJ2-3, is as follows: AAGVIQSPRHLIKEKRETATLKCYPIPRHDTVYWYQQGPGQDPQFLISFYEKMQSDKGSIPDRFSAQQFSDYHSELNMSSLELGDSALYFCASSLQQTSTDTQYFGPGTRLTVL.

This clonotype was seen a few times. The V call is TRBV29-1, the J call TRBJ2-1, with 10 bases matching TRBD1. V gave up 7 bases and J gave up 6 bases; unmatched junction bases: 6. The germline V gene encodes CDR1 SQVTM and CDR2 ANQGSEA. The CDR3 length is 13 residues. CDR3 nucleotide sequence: TGCAGCGGGGCTAGGGACAGGGGCAATGAGCAGTTCTTC. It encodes CSGARDRGNEQFF.

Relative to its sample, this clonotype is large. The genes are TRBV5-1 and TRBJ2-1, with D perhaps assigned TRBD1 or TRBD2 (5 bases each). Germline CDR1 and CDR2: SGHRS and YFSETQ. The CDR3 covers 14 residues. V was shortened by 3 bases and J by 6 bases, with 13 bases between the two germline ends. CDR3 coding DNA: TGCGCCAGCAGCTGGGGACCCCCCGTCAATGAGCAGTTCTTC. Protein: CASSWGPPVNEQFF.

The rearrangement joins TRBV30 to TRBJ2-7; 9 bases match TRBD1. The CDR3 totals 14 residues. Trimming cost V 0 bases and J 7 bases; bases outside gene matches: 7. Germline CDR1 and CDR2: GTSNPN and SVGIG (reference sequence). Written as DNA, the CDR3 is TGTGCCTGGAGTGTTGGGACAGGGCTTCGAGAGCAGTACTTC. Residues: CAWSVGTGLREQYF.

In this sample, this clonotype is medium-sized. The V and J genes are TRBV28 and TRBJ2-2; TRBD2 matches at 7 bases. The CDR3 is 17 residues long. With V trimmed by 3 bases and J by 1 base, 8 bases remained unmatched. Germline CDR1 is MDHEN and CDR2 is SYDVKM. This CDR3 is CASSFPLGGVNTGELFF. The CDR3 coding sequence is TGTGCCAGCAGTTTCCCTCTGGGGGGGGTGAACACCGGGGAGCTGTTTTTT.

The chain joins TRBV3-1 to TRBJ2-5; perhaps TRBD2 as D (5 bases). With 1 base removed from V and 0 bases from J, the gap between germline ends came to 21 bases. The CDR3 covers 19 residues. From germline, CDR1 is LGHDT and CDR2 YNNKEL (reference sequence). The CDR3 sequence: CASSQGLRWELGNQETQYF. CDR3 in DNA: TGTGCCAGCAGCCAAGGACTAAGATGGGAACTAGGGAACCAAGAGACCCAGTACTTC.

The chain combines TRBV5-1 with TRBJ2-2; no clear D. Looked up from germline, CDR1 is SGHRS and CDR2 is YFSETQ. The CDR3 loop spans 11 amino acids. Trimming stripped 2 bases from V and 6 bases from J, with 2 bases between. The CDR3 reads CASSFAGELFF. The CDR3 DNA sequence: TGCGCCAGCAGCTTTGCCGGGGAGCTGTTTTTT.